These 3 T cell receptor beta chains were sequenced from one sample in a study of cytomegalovirus exposure and HLA in healthy donors. The repertoire was sequenced with immunoSEQ multiplex PCR; TCRdb's copy has only in-frame clones and lacks some. Of over 130,000 clones in the sample, about 88% were seen once. The sequenced sample consisted of PBMCs. Receptor source: a man younger than 35 in good health and CMV-seropositive.

The chain joins TRBV5-1 to TRBJ2-7; a possible D gene is TRBD1 (6 bases). V lost 0 bases to trimming and J lost 2 bases, with 9 bases between them. CDR3 length equals 14 residues. Germline CDR1 and CDR2: SGHRS and YFSETQ. Here the CDR3 reads CASSLVGQTYEQYF. The CDR3 nucleotides read TGCGCCAGCAGCTTGGTCGGACAGACCTACGAGCAGTACTTC. The variable domain in full, completed from reference TRBV5-1 and TRBJ2-7, reads KAGVTQTPRYLIKTRGQQVTLSCSPISGHRSVSWYQQTPGQGLQFLFEYFSETQRNKGNFPGRFSGRQFSNSRSEMNVSTLELGDSALYLCASSLVGQTYEQYFGPGTRLTVT.

The chain uses TRBV9 and TRBJ2-3; 8 bases line up with TRBD1. The trim removed 4 bases at V and 2 bases at J, leaving 9 bases unmatched. Germline V gene sequence: CDR1 SGDLS, CDR2 YYNGEE. CDR3 length: 16 amino acids. For the CDR3, the DNA is TGTGCCAGCAGCTGGGATGGACAGGGAGACACAGATACGCAGTATTTT. This encodes CASSWDGQGDTDTQYF. Full variable domain (outside the CDR3, taken from reference TRBV9 and TRBJ2-3): DSGVTQTPKHLITATGQRVTLRCSPRSGDLSVYWYQQSLDQGLQFLIQYYNGEERAKGNILERFSAQQFPDLHSELNLSSLELGDSALYFCASSWDGQGDTDTQYFGPGTRLTVL.

The CDR3 region is CASGTGRGIMNTEAFF. The CDR3 coding sequence is TGTGCCAGTGGGACAGGGAGGGGTATTATGAACACTGAAGCTTTCTTT. The rearrangement uses TRBV19 and TRBJ1-1; 9 nucleotides line up with TRBD1. The CDR3 covers 16 residues. V trimming: 8 bases; J trimming: 0 bases; junction bases outside the gene matches: 10. CDR1 is LNHDA, CDR2 SQIVND, per germline (reference sequence).